The present TCR beta chain was sequenced within a study of T cell changes during pregnancy in multiple sclerosis. Generated by immunoSEQ multiplex PCR, the TCRdb table keeps only in-frame clones and is missing some. This sample carries some 64,000 clones, about 90% of them seen once, and the ten largest clones take around 1.6%. The CDR3 loop spans 18 amino acids. V gave up 1 base and J gave up 0 bases; unmatched junction bases: 5. CDR1 and CDR2 (germline): LGHNA, YSLEER. The sequencing here drew on peripheral blood, taken after pregnancy. The clonotype was recovered from a female donor with multiple sclerosis, enrolled in a pregnancy study. The rearrangement uses TRBV4-3 and TRBJ2-2; 10 bases line up with TRBD2. Written as DNA, the CDR3 is TGCGCCAGCAGCCAAGTACTAGCGGGAAACGCGAACACCGGGGAGCTGTTTTTT. Protein: CASSQVLAGNANTGELFF.